This TCR beta chain was identified in a study of cytomegalovirus exposure and HLA in healthy donors. Study results and caveats: Most TCR sequences were rare, but some public TCRs occurred in many donors.

Sequenced by immunoSEQ multiplex PCR; TCRdb stores in-frame clones only, minus some. Of 250,000 to 400,000 clones in the sample, approximately 85% were seen once. The CDR3 runs to 14 residues. V lost 1 base, J lost 0 bases, and 6 bases lay in between. Looked up from germline, CDR1 is SEHNR and CDR2 is FQNEAQ (reference sequence). Details on this clone: Its target is not known.

The J gene is TRBJ1-1, the V gene TRBV7-9, with D unclear. This receptor was obtained from a man aged 30 to 45 in good health and CMV-seronegative. Material for sequencing was PBMCs. CDR3 residues: CASSLGLLNTEAFF. The CDR3 DNA follows: TGTGCCAGCAGCTTAGGACTCCTGAACACTGAAGCTTTCTTT.